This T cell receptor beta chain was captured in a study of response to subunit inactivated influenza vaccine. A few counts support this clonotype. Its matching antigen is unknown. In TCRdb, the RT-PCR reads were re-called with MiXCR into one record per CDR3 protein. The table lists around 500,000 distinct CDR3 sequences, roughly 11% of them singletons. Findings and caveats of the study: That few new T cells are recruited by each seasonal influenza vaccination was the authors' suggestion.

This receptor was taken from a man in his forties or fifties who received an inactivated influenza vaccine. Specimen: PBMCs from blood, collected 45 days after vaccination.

This chain's CDR3 is CASSPPHAGQREQYF. Here the CDR3 DNA reads TGTGCCAGCAGCCCACCCCATGCAGGTCAACGGGAGCAGTACTTC. The rearrangement uses TRBV9 and TRBJ2-7; no firm D call. CDR3 length equals 15 residues. Trimming took 4 bases from V and 7 from J, leaving 21 bases between them. Germline CDR1 reads SGDLS; CDR2 reads YYNGEE.